This is a list of T cell receptor beta chains from one sample in a study of cytomegalovirus exposure and HLA in healthy donors. Clones were sequenced by immunoSEQ multiplex PCR, and TCRdb holds only the in-frame ones, with some missing. The sample holds about 120,000 clones, 8.5% to 9% seen once. Source material: PBMCs. Receptors were obtained from a woman aged 35 to 49 in good health and CMV-seropositive. Both conserved end residues are part of each CDR3. D genes are given only for firm matches. Clone size is shown for a subset of rows, as once, few, many or a class of expanded clone.

>15|TRBJ2-6|.|TRBV28|.
CASSSKASGANVLTF
TGTGCCAGCAGTTCCAAAGCCTCTGGGGCCAACGTCCTGACTTTC
>13|TRBJ2-7|few|TRBV7-6|TRBD1
CASSFQTGVEQYF
TGTGCCAGCAGCTTCCAGACAGGGGTTGAGCAGTACTTC
>15|TRBJ1-1|.|TRBV6-5|.
CASSYIPRVNTEAFF
TGTGCCAGCAGTTATATCCCCAGGGTGAACACTGAAGCTTTCTTT
>16|TRBJ1-1|.|TRBV14|.
CASSHRRQAVGTEAFF
TGTGCCAGCAGCCATCGCAGGCAGGCTGTGGGCACTGAAGCTTTCTTT
>15|TRBJ1-1|few|TRBV6-1|TRBD1
CASSEEGAERTEAFF
TGTGCCAGCAGTGAGGAGGGGGCTGAACGGACTGAAGCTTTCTTT
>15|TRBJ2-7|.|TRBV4-2|TRBD2
CASSQERKRGYEQYF
TGTGCCAGCAGCCAAGAGAGGAAGCGGGGCTACGAGCAGTACTTC
>14|TRBJ1-4|few|TRBV5-5|TRBD1
CASSPEDRGEKLFF
TGTGCCAGCAGTCCTGAGGACAGGGGTGAAAAACTGTTTTTT
>15|TRBJ2-7|few|TRBV29-1|TRBD1
CSVEAGDRNSYEQYF
TGCAGCGTTGAAGCCGGGGACAGAAACTCCTACGAGCAGTACTTC
>15|TRBJ2-5|few|TRBV19|TRBD1
CASSITGTGEETQYF
TGTGCCAGTAGTATTACCGGGACAGGGGAAGAGACCCAGTACTTC
>14|TRBJ2-1|few|TRBV6-1|TRBD2
CASSDWGLASEQFF
TGTGCCAGCAGTGACTGGGGACTAGCAAGTGAGCAGTTCTTC
>12|TRBJ1-1|few|TRBV7-4|.
CASSSHPPEAFF
TGTGCCAGCAGCTCCCATCCCCCTGAAGCTTTCTTT
>15|TRBJ2-2|.|TRBV7-3|.
CASSLAGEVTGELFF
TGTGCCAGCAGCCTCGCCGGTGAGGTTACCGGGGAGCTGTTTTTT
>16|TRBJ1-2|few|TRBV10-1|TRBD1
CASSESPTGIGYGYTF
TGCGCCAGCAGTGAGTCCCCGACAGGGATCGGCTATGGCTACACCTTC
>15|TRBJ1-4|many|TRBV5-6|TRBD1
CASSLGTGVKEKLFF
TGTGCCAGCAGCTTGGGGACAGGGGTAAAAGAAAAACTGTTTTTT
>15|TRBJ2-7|.|TRBV10-3|TRBD2
CAISEALGGRNEQYF
TGTGCCATCAGTGAGGCCCTGGGAGGGAGGAACGAGCAGTACTTC
>14|TRBJ2-7|.|TRBV2|TRBD2
CASRVGGASYEQYF
TGTGCCAGCAGGGTCGGGGGGGCGTCCTACGAGCAGTACTTC
>12|TRBJ1-1|few|TRBV28|TRBD1
CASSTGTGEAFF
TGTGCCAGCAGTACCGGGACAGGTGAAGCTTTCTTT
>12|TRBJ1-5|.|TRBV7-9|.
CASNRPGQPQHF
TGTGCCAGCAATCGGCCGGGTCAGCCCCAGCATTTT
>13|TRBJ2-3|.|TRBV9|.
CASGWAVTDTQYF
TGTGCCAGCGGTTGGGCTGTCACAGATACGCAGTATTTT
>14|TRBJ2-7|.|TRBV5-1|.
CASSLDSRVGEQYF
TGCGCCAGCAGCTTGGATAGCAGGGTCGGCGAGCAGTACTTC
>12|TRBJ1-2|few|TRBV5-5|.
CASSFGGRGYTF
TGTGCCAGCAGCTTCGGGGGACGTGGCTACACCTTC
>15|TRBJ2-1|few|TRBV4-1|TRBD1
CASSPPGQVYNEQFF
TGCGCCAGCAGCCCACCGGGACAGGTATACAATGAGCAGTTCTTC